The 20 T cell receptor beta chains below were found in one sample sequenced in a study of identical twins. MiXCR, applied by TCRdb to the 5' RACE reads, yields one record per CDR3 protein. The data show about 530,000 distinct CDR3 sequences, 12% to 15% seen once. This same sample was also part of a study on yellow fever vaccine responses in identical twins.

Sequenced sample: CD4+ T cells sorted from blood. All receptors derive from a woman under 30 in good health.

The chain couples TRBV20-1 to TRBJ2-5; no definite D call. Germline loops: CDR1 DFQATT, CDR2 SNEGSKA (reference sequence). V dropped 5 bases and J dropped 0 bases, with 7 bases sitting between them. The CDR3 runs to 12 residues. This chain's CDR3 is CSAGPDQETQYF. The CDR3 region has the DNA TGCAGTGCTGGACCCGACCAAGAGACCCAGTACTTC.

This clonotype was detected a few times. The chain recombines TRBV24-1 with TRBJ2-1, with D possibly being TRBD1 (5 bases). Trimming cost V 4 bases and J 9 bases, with 9 bases left between them. The CDR3 is 12 amino acids. The germline V gene has CDR1 KGHDR and CDR2 SFDVKD. This chain's CDR3 is CATSDRVSEQFF. Here the CDR3 DNA reads TGTGCCACCAGTGACAGGGTCAGTGAGCAGTTCTTC.

CDR3 amino acids: CASSQELGGELFF. CDR3 DNA: TGTGCCAGCAGCCAAGAGCTGGGGGGGGAGCTGTTTTTT. The V and J genes are TRBV4-2 and TRBJ2-2; no clear D gene. This CDR3 comprises 13 residues. CDR1 LGHNA and CDR2 YNFKEQ come from the germline V gene. The ends were cut back, 0 bases at V and 8 bases at J, with 7 bases in the middle.

The chain is built from TRBV27 and TRBJ2-5, with D perhaps TRBD1 or TRBD2 (5 bases each). Trimming pared 5 bases from V and 7 bases from J, leaving 8 bases between. The CDR3 contains 11 residues. Looked up from germline, CDR1 is MNHEY and CDR2 is SMNVEV (reference sequence). The CDR3 sequence: CASSGGGTQYF. CDR3 nucleotides: TGTGCCAGCAGTGGTGGGGGGACCCAGTACTTC.

The chain carries TRBV3-1 and TRBJ2-4; TRBD2 aligns across 13 bases. This CDR3 has 20 residues. Germline lookup yields CDR1 LGHDT and CDR2 YNNKEL (reference sequence). With 3 bases clipped from V and 0 bases from J, the junction kept 11 bases outside the gene matches. The CDR3 bases are TGTGCCAGCAGCCACGGGACTAGCGGGACTCACGGGCTAGCCAAAAACATTCAGTACTTC. The encoded protein is CASSHGTSGTHGLAKNIQYF.

The table lists this clonotype with many counts. This rearrangement joins TRBV14 to TRBJ2-1; D may be TRBD2 (6 bases). CDR3 size: 15 residues. Germline V gene lookup returns CDR1 SGHDN and CDR2 FVKESK. Trimming pared 0 bases from V and 4 bases from J, leaving 10 bases between. As DNA, the CDR3 is TGTGCCAGCAGCCAAGATGGGACTTTTTACAATGAGCAGTTCTTC. Protein: CASSQDGTFYNEQFF.

This clonotype was observed a few times. This chain uses TRBV5-6 with TRBJ2-5, with TRBD1 identical over 7 bases. From germline, CDR1 is SGHDT and CDR2 YYEEEE. J gave up 0 bases and V 3 bases, and 14 bases lay outside the gene matches. CDR3 length: 18 residues. CDR3 sequence: CASSSLNGQAVYQETQYF. CDR3 in DNA: TGTGCCAGCAGCTCCCTTAACGGACAGGCGGTGTACCAAGAGACCCAGTACTTC.

The V gene is TRBV5-5, the J gene TRBJ1-5; D gene ambiguous. V was pared by 0 bases and J by 4 bases, with 17 bases between. The germline V gene encodes CDR1 SGHKS and CDR2 YYEKEE (reference sequence). The CDR3 contains 17 residues. The CDR3, as DNA: TGTGCCAGCAGCTTGGACCTCCTTCGCTCTGGGAATCAGCCCCAGCATTTT. It codes for CASSLDLLRSGNQPQHF. The full variable domain, rest sourced from reference TRBV5-5 and TRBJ1-5, is DAGVTQSPTHLIKTRGQQVTLRCSPISGHKSVSWYQQVLGQGPQFIFQYYEKEERGRGNFPDRFSARQFPNYSSELNVNALLLGDSALYLCASSLDLLRSGNQPQHFGDGTRLSIL.

This clonotype occurred many times. The chain joins TRBV12-3 or TRBV12-4 to TRBJ1-6; no clear D. V lost 6 bases and J lost 9, with 9 bases in between. The CDR3 sequence is 12 residues long. The CDR3 region is CASSRGASPLHF. CDR3 coding DNA: TGTGCCAGCAGCCGAGGTGCTTCACCCCTCCACTTT.

The rearrangement joins TRBV10-2 to TRBJ2-1; perhaps TRBD2 as D (5 bases). Germline loops: CDR1 WSHSY, CDR2 SAAADI. With 3 bases removed from V and 0 bases from J, the gap between germline ends came to 9 bases. CDR3 size: 15 residues. The DNA of the CDR3 is TGCGCCAGCAGTGATGGAGGTTTCTCCTACAATGAGCAGTTCTTC. This codes for CASSDGGFSYNEQFF.

In this sample, this clonotype turned up a few times. The rearrangement uses TRBV24-1 and TRBJ2-3; no firm D call. Germline CDR1 reads KGHDR; CDR2 reads SFDVKD. Trimming removed 9 bases from V and 2 bases from J, with 8 bases in between. The CDR3 is made up of 12 amino acids. The CDR3 sequence: CATAAATDTQYF. The CDR3 coding sequence is TGTGCCACCGCGGCGGCCACAGATACGCAGTATTTT.

This clonotype has just a few counts. This rearrangement joins TRBV20-1 to TRBJ1-2; 10 nucleotides line up with TRBD1. This CDR3 spans 15 amino acids. Trimming took 3 bases from V and 6 from J; bases not matched to a gene: 10. From germline, CDR1 is DFQATT and CDR2 SNEGSKA (reference sequence). Here the CDR3 reads CSARPGQGISDGYTF. CDR3 in DNA: TGCAGTGCTAGGCCGGGACAGGGGATTTCTGATGGCTACACCTTC.

V is TRBV18 and J is TRBJ2-3; 10 nucleotides align to TRBD2. This CDR3 contains 15 residues. V was pared by 0 bases and J by 5 bases, with 2 bases of the junction left unmatched. Germline lookup yields CDR1 KGHSH and CDR2 LQKENI. In DNA form, the CDR3 reads TGTGCCAGCTCACCACCGCTAGCGGGGGTAGATACGCAGTATTTT. The encoded protein is CASSPPLAGVDTQYF.

This clonotype was recorded a few times. The chain carries TRBV20-1 and TRBJ2-1; D is unresolved. CDR1 is DFQATT, CDR2 SNEGSKA, per germline (reference sequence). CDR3 length: 15 amino acids. V shed 2 bases and J shed 0 bases, with 11 bases lying between them. The CDR3 sequence: CSARKRHDSYNEQFF. The CDR3, as DNA: TGCAGTGCTAGAAAAAGACACGACTCCTACAATGAGCAGTTCTTC.

The gene calls are TRBV4-1 and TRBJ2-1, with D perhaps TRBD1 or TRBD2 (5 bases each). Germline V lookup: CDR1 MGHRA, CDR2 YSYEKL. There are 16 residues in the CDR3. V lost 0 bases, J lost 8 bases, and 17 bases lay in between. The CDR3 sequence: CASSQEGVGRIDEQFF. The CDR3 region has the DNA TGCGCCAGCAGCCAAGAAGGGGTAGGGAGAATCGATGAGCAGTTCTTC.

The sample holds many counts of this clonotype. The genes are TRBV5-1 and TRBJ2-7; TRBD2 matches 9 bases. Germline CDR1 is SGHRS and CDR2 is YFSETQ. This CDR3 spans 16 amino acids. The V segment lost 4 bases and the J segment 4 bases; nucleotides outside the gene matches: 12. The CDR3 DNA sequence: TGCGCCAGCAGCCGACCAGGTAGCGGGAGTTCTTACGAGCAGTACTTC. Its translation is CASSRPGSGSSYEQYF.

V is TRBV5-1 and J is TRBJ1-1, with D unclear. From germline, CDR1 is SGHRS and CDR2 YFSETQ. V was shortened by 5 bases and J by 0 bases, with 8 bases between the two germline ends. The CDR3 length is 13 residues. This chain's CDR3 is CASRASLNTEAFF. The CDR3 DNA sequence: TGCGCCAGCAGGGCCTCTTTGAACACTGAAGCTTTCTTT.

This clonotype was detected a few times. This sequence joins TRBV20-1 and TRBJ2-2; either TRBD1 or TRBD2 may supply D (5 bases each). Germline V gene data show CDR1 as DFQATT and CDR2 as SNEGSKA (reference sequence). This CDR3 has 11 amino acids. V lost 5 bases and J lost 6, with 7 bases in between. CDR3 loop: CSARGPGELFF. The CDR3 DNA follows: TGCAGTGCTCGGGGCCCCGGGGAGCTGTTTTTT.

The chain employs TRBV7-9 and TRBJ2-1; TRBD2 aligns across 10 bases. Germline CDR1 SEHNR, CDR2 FQNEAQ (reference sequence). Trimming cost V 4 bases and J 4 bases; bases outside gene matches: 7. The CDR3 spans 16 residues. The CDR3 protein is CASSSVAGGWYNEQFF. CDR3 coding DNA: TGTGCCAGCAGCTCTGTAGCGGGAGGATGGTACAATGAGCAGTTCTTC.

There are many counts of this clonotype. The chain combines TRBV12-3 or TRBV12-4 with TRBJ1-3, with a possible D match to TRBD1 (6 bases). The CDR3 runs 14 residues. The ends were cut back, 6 bases at V and 4 bases at J, with 13 bases in the middle. Written as DNA, the CDR3 is TGTGCCAGCAGCCAGGGGTCTTACGGAAACACCATATATTTT. The encoded protein is CASSQGSYGNTIYF.